This T cell receptor (beta chain) was found in a study of human T cells and chemical hapten exposure. This clonotype was found a few times. Stated time point: patch test 1, 2 weeks after DPC sensitization. Indicated treatment: therapeutic diphenylcyclopropenone sensitization with weekly scalp DPC. Phlebotomy was performed prior to application of every patch test. Via MiXCR, TCRdb re-called the RACE reads, giving one row per CDR3 protein. The sample carries under 450,000 distinct CDR3 sequences, around 5% recorded once. The CDR3 is 17 residues long. The V and J ends lost 1 base and 5 bases respectively, with 20 bases between them. Looked up from germline, CDR1 is SGHAT and CDR2 is FQNNGV.

This clonotype was sampled from a woman in her forties or fifties with alopecia areata. Some clones in this sample may be carry-over from other donors' samples. The sample consisted of whole blood, taken in connection with sensitization to the hapten diphenylcyclopropenone (DPC). This chain connects TRBV11-2 to TRBJ2-5; maybe TRBD1 (6 bases). The CDR3 DNA follows: TGTGCCAGCAGCTTAGCCTTCCGGGGCAGGGGAGTTGAGACCCAGTACTTC. It is translated as CASSLAFRGRGVETQYF.